Listed below are T cell receptor beta chains from one sample, sequenced in a study of vaccination effects on CD4 cells after COVID-19. Their target antigens are unknown. The protocol was immunoSEQ multiplex PCR, while the TCRdb copy is restricted to in-frame clones and leaves out a portion. The profile shows about 50,000 clones, about 76% of them singletons. The source was CD4+ T cells from PBMCs cultured with HCoV-OC43 spike peptides, collected after COVID-19 vaccination. These receptors came from a human donor who received a COVID-19 vaccine. The CDR3 runs from the conserved cysteine through the conserved F or W. Fields, in order: V gene, D gene, clone size, J gene, CDR3 protein, CDR3 DNA. D genes are given only for firm matches. The listing skips clone size in some rows; elsewhere it reads once, few, many or a size class.

>TRBV4-2|TRBD2|NA|TRBJ2-5
CASSQEITSGSTGETQYF
TGTGCCAGCAGCCAAGAAATAACTAGCGGGAGCACCGGGGAGACCCAGTACTTC
>TRBV19|NA|NA|TRBJ1-1
CASSRTPGGGAEAFF
TGTGCCAGTAGTCGCACCCCCGGGGGCGGGGCTGAAGCTTTCTTT
>TRBV19|TRBD2|NA|TRBJ2-1
CASSRLAGGRSYNEQFF
TGTGCCAGTAGTAGACTAGCGGGAGGGCGGTCCTACAATGAGCAGTTCTTC
>TRBV7-9|NA|NA|TRBJ1-1
CASSTKYRNNTEAFF
TGTGCCAGCAGCACGAAATACAGGAATAACACTGAAGCTTTCTTT
>TRBV7-8|TRBD1|NA|TRBJ1-6
CASSLDRGGNSPLHF
TGTGCCAGCAGCTTAGACAGGGGAGGAAATTCACCCCTCCACTTT
>TRBV19|NA|once|TRBJ1-1
CASSDDPGGPTEAFF
TGTGCCAGTAGTGACGACCCGGGAGGGCCCACTGAAGCTTTCTTT
>TRBV15|TRBD2|NA|TRBJ2-7
CATSRDGEGLAGISYEQYF
TGTGCCACCAGCAGAGATGGGGAGGGACTAGCGGGGATCTCCTACGAGCAGTACTTC
>TRBV20-1|NA|NA|TRBJ2-7
CSASTDYEQYF
TGCAGTGCTAGTACAGACTACGAGCAGTACTTC
>TRBV19|NA|NA|TRBJ1-1
CASSIIGMNTEAFF
TGTGCCAGTAGTATAATAGGTATGAACACTGAAGCTTTCTTT
>TRBV3-1/TRBV3-2|TRBD1|NA|TRBJ1-6
CASSQGDRNSPLHF
TGTGCCAGCAGCCAAGGGGACAGGAATTCACCCCTCCACTTT
>TRBV3-1/TRBV3-2|TRBD1|few|TRBJ2-7
CASSRGQGVSSYEQYF
TGTGCCAGCAGCCGGGGACAGGGGGTAAGCTCCTACGAGCAGTACTTC
>TRBV9|NA|NA|TRBJ2-7
CASSLDRPLILYEQYF
TGTGCCAGCAGCTTGGACCGACCCCTTATTCTCTACGAGCAGTACTTC
>TRBV5-6|NA|NA|TRBJ1-6
CASSALGNNSPLHF
TGTGCCAGCAGCGCCCTAGGGAATAATTCACCCCTCCACTTT
>TRBV6-5|NA|NA|TRBJ2-7
CASSYGQTTYEQYF
TGTGCCAGCAGTTATGGACAGACTACCTACGAGCAGTACTTC
>TRBV10-1|NA|NA|TRBJ1-1
CASSYLQERGPTEAFF
TGCGCCAGCAGTTACCTTCAGGAGCGAGGCCCCACTGAAGCTTTCTTT
>TRBV25-1|NA|few|TRBJ1-6
CASGGVYNSPLHF
TGTGCCAGCGGCGGAGTCTATAATTCACCCCTCCACTTT
>TRBV9|TRBD1|NA|TRBJ2-7
CASSVWTGEGEQYF
TGTGCCAGCAGCGTATGGACAGGGGAAGGGGAGCAGTACTTC
>TRBV9|TRBD2|NA|TRBJ2-5
CASSVDRLAGGFSRETQYF
TGTGCCAGCAGCGTCGACCGACTAGCGGGAGGCTTTAGTCGAGAGACCCAGTACTTC
>TRBV19|NA|once|TRBJ2-2
CASRPGLRAGELFF
TGTGCCAGTAGACCGGGACTCCGGGCCGGGGAGCTGTTTTTT
>TRBV3-1/TRBV3-2|NA|NA|TRBJ1-5
CASSQAGQGNQPQHF
TGTGCCAGCAGCCAAGCTGGACAAGGAAATCAGCCCCAGCATTTT
>TRBV18|TRBD1|NA|TRBJ1-1
CASSPVATGLYPEAFF
TGTGCCAGCTCACCAGTCGCGACAGGGCTTTATCCTGAAGCTTTCTTT
>TRBV5-1|TRBD1|NA|TRBJ2-7
CASSGDSLSSYEQYF
TGCGCCAGCAGCGGGGACAGCTTAAGCTCCTACGAGCAGTACTTC